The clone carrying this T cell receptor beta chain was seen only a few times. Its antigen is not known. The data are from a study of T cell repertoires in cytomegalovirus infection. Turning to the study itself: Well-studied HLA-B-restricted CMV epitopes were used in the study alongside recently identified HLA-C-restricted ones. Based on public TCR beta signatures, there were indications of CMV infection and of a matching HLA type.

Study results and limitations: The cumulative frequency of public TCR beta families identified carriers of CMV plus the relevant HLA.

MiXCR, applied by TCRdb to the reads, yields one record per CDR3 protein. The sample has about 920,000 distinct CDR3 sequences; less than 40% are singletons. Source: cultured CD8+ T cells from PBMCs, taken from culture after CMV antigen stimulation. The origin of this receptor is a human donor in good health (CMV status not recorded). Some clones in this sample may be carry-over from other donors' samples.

CDR3 loop: CASSRGSGQGTYEQYF. The CDR3 coding sequence is TGTGCCAGCAGCCGAGGGTCGGGACAGGGGACCTACGAGCAGTACTTC. The chain uses TRBV7-9 and TRBJ2-7, with 10 positions matching TRBD1. CDR3 length: 16 amino acids. J gave up 2 bases and V 5 bases, and 9 bases lay outside the gene matches. The V gene's germline CDR1 is SEHNR and CDR2 FQNEAQ (reference sequence).